The clone carrying this T cell receptor beta chain was detected once. The target antigen is unknown. This CDR3 comprises 14 residues. Trimming cost V 2 bases and J 5 bases, with 12 bases left between them. Germline CDR1 reads SGHNT; CDR2 reads YENEEA. The PCR used 60 Vbeta and 13 Jbeta primers. The method was immunoSEQ multiplex PCR; TCRdb's version includes in-frame clones alone and lacks a portion of them. The table has 170,000 or so clones, 75% to 90% seen once. This entry belongs to a study of cytomegalovirus exposure and HLA in healthy donors. Study-wide results and limits: The majority of TCR sequences were rare, yet some public TCRs appeared in many donors. According to an earlier analysis, most TCR beta V segments yielded productive rearrangements about 90% or about 30% of the time.

The receptor's source is a man aged 30 to 45 in good health and CMV-seropositive. The genes are TRBV11-3 and TRBJ2-5, with D possibly TRBD2 on 6 matching bases. Sample: PBMCs. The CDR3 bases are TGTGCCAGCAGCTTAAGTGGCGGGGCCGAGACCCAGTACTTC. Translated, it gives CASSLSGGAETQYF.